This note documents a single T cell receptor (beta chain) sequence. What it binds is not known. The sample is drawn from a study of regulatory T cells in long-lasting Graves disease. Study details: Under 3 months of antithyroid drugs had been taken by newly diagnosed Graves' patients. Findings and caveats of the study: Persistent disease preferred TRBV28, TRBJ1-2 and TRBJ2-5. Small sample size may have lowered accuracy.

Germline lookup yields CDR1 SEHNR and CDR2 FQNEAQ (reference sequence). CDR3 length: 15 residues. V lost 5 bases and J lost 2, with 13 bases in between. This sample's time point: newly diagnosed GD, antithyroid drugs for less than 3 months. RNA extracted from PBMCs served as the sequencing template. Arm-PCR of CDR3 regions and iRepertoire HTBI primers were the basis on which TCR beta libraries were built. As processed by the authors: From all samples, identification returned approximately 15 TRBJ and around 62 TRBV segments. TCRdb used MiXCR to reprocess the multiplex PCR reads, holding one entry per CDR3 protein. The V and J calls come from TCRdb's annotation, not from the publication. The sample has some 250,000 distinct CDR3 sequences, about a sixth seen once.

The material sequenced was peripheral blood mononuclear cells (PBMCs), taken at new diagnosis, from a patient treated with antithyroid drugs. The V gene is TRBV7-9, the J gene TRBJ1-5; D might be TRBD1 (5 bases). The receptor comes from a female donor with Graves disease. In nucleotides, the CDR3 is TGTGCCAGCAGCGGACCGGGGGGTCGCAATCAGCCCCAGCATTTT. As protein: CASSGPGGRNQPQHF.